These 23 T cell receptor beta chains were all obtained from the same sample, sequenced in a study of CD8 T cells in Susac syndrome. Roughly 0.5 to 1 ug RNA was reverse transcribed with random hexamers. TCRdb called the immunoSEQ multiplex PCR reads again in MiXCR, with one record for every CDR3 protein. The table records around 26,000 distinct CDR3 sequences, 85% to 95% of them present only once. Sample: CD8+ T cells from PBMCs. The receptors originated from a human donor in good health.

V is TRBV6-6 and J is TRBJ1-4, with 7 bases that match TRBD1. V lost 6 bases, J lost 8 bases, and 15 bases stayed unmatched. Per germline, CDR1 MNHNY and CDR2 SVGAGI (reference sequence). The CDR3 totals 16 residues. In nucleotides, the CDR3 is TGTGCCAGCAGGACCTTATCGACAGGGCGGGGGGAAAAACTGTTTTTT. Residues: CASRTLSTGRGEKLFF.

The chain combines TRBV27 with TRBJ1-2; tentative D call: TRBD1 (6 bases). Trimming shortened V by 2 bases and J by 0 bases, and 10 bases separated the two germline ends. The CDR3 spans 15 residues. Germline V lookup: CDR1 MNHEY, CDR2 SMNVEV (reference sequence). The CDR3 DNA is TGTGCCAGCAGTTTACAAAGGGGGGCTAACTATGGCTACACCTTC. Translation gives CASSLQRGANYGYTF.

J is TRBJ1-3 and V is TRBV11-2; D gene uncertain. Looked up from germline, CDR1 is SGHAT and CDR2 is FQNNGV. V lost 5 bases to trimming and J lost 0 bases, with 8 bases between them. The CDR3 sequence is 14 residues long. The CDR3 nucleotides are TGTGCCAGCAGCACCAATCTCTCTGGAAACACCATATATTTT. It yields the protein CASSTNLSGNTIYF.

In this sample, this clonotype turned up once. The genes are TRBV4-3 and TRBJ2-5; D is possibly TRBD1 (6 bases). Trimming took off 0 bases at V and 4 bases at J, with 15 bases between the two ends. From germline, CDR1 is LGHNA and CDR2 YSLEER. The CDR3 consists of 16 residues. The CDR3 DNA reads TGCGCCAGCAGCCAAGATCGAAGGGGGTTGGGAGAGACCCAGTACTTC. Protein sequence: CASSQDRRGLGETQYF.

This chain links TRBV7-2 with TRBJ2-1; 11 bases agree with TRBD1. V shed 5 bases, J shed 3 bases, and the junction held 9 bases outside the gene matches. Germline V gives CDR1 SGHTA, CDR2 FQGNSA. CDR3 length equals 17 residues. The CDR3 DNA reads TGTGCCAGCAGCACCATCTCCGGGACAGGGGGCTACAATGAGCAGTTCTTC. It translates to CASSTISGTGGYNEQFF.

The chain is built from TRBV20-1 and TRBJ1-2; TRBD1 might be the D (6 bases). V was trimmed by 4 bases and J by 3 bases, leaving 12 bases between them. The CDR3 loop spans 13 amino acids. The V gene's germline CDR1 is DFQATT and CDR2 SNEGSKA (reference sequence). CDR3 nucleotide sequence: TGCAGTGCTATTCGGGGGCTGGACTATGGCTACACCTTC. This sequence encodes CSAIRGLDYGYTF.

The J gene is TRBJ2-7, the V gene TRBV4-3, with 8 bases matching TRBD1. CDR1 is LGHNA and CDR2 is YSLEER in the germline V gene. Trimming cost V 0 bases and J 3 bases; bases outside gene matches: 1. The CDR3 totals 14 residues. CDR3 region: CASSQDTGGYEQYF. The DNA for the CDR3 is TGCGCCAGCAGCCAAGATACAGGGGGCTACGAGCAGTACTTC.

This sequence joins TRBV10-3 and TRBJ2-1; 7 bases are a match to TRBD1. This CDR3 region has 17 residues. V lost 8 bases and J lost 3; bases outside the gene matches: 16. From germline, CDR1 is ENHRY and CDR2 SYGVKD. CDR3 sequence (DNA): TGTGCCATCGCTCCATCCCTACAGGGGCCCTACTACAATGAGCAGTTCTTC. Its translation: CAIAPSLQGPYYNEQFF.

This clonotype was seen only once. The chain is built from TRBV29-1 and TRBJ2-1; the match to TRBD2 covers 7 bases. The CDR3 loop spans 14 amino acids. Germline loops: CDR1 SQVTM, CDR2 ANQGSEA. Trimming cost V 2 bases and J 4 bases; bases outside gene matches: 5. In DNA form, the CDR3 reads TGCAGCGTTGAATCGAGCGGGGCTTACAATGAGCAGTTCTTC. It encodes CSVESSGAYNEQFF.

The J gene is TRBJ2-3, the V gene TRBV20-1; D may correspond to TRBD1 or TRBD2 (5 bases each). CDR1 DFQATT and CDR2 SNEGSKA come from the germline V gene (reference sequence). This CDR3 spans 14 amino acids. V lost 6 bases and J 0 bases, leaving 13 bases between the germline ends. CDR3 DNA sequence: TGCAGTGCCCGGGACGGGGAAAGCACAGATACGCAGTATTTT. This codes for CSARDGESTDTQYF.

The chain combines TRBV12-3 or TRBV12-4 with TRBJ1-2, with D perhaps matching TRBD1 (6 bases). The V and J ends lost 6 bases and 4 bases respectively, with 18 bases between them. The CDR3 has 15 residues. In nucleotides, the CDR3 is TGTGCCAGCAGCAACGGACAGTTTTCACTCTATGGCTACACCTTC. This encodes CASSNGQFSLYGYTF.

The gene calls are TRBV4-3 and TRBJ1-6; D possibly corresponds to TRBD1 (5 bases). The CDR3 contains 13 residues. The germline CDR1 and CDR2 sequences are LGHNA and YSLEER. V was pared by 2 bases and J by 13 bases, with 12 bases between. CDR3 in DNA: TGCGCCAGCAGCCAAAGAATCAAGGGGCCCCTCCACTTT. Amino acids: CASSQRIKGPLHF.

The sample holds one count of this clonotype. The V gene is TRBV4-3, the J gene TRBJ2-4, with D maybe TRBD1 (6 bases). Germline CDR1 reads LGHNA; CDR2 reads YSLEER. V was trimmed by 0 bases and J by 2 bases, leaving 11 bases between them. The CDR3 covers 16 residues. The CDR3 DNA sequence: TGCGCCAGCAGCCAAGACCCGACAGGTCCCAAAAACATTCAGTACTTC. Its protein product is CASSQDPTGPKNIQYF.

This chain links TRBV6-5 with TRBJ2-7, with 8 positions matching TRBD2. This CDR3 has 13 residues. V gave up 8 bases and J gave up 3 bases; unmatched junction bases: 6. From germline, CDR1 is MNHEY and CDR2 SVGAGI. The CDR3 loop is CASPCAGGYEQYF. The DNA for the CDR3 is TGTGCCAGCCCGTGCGCGGGGGGCTACGAGCAGTACTTC.

V and J are TRBV11-2 and TRBJ2-2, with no clear D. Germline loops: CDR1 SGHAT, CDR2 FQNNGV. V lost 0 bases to trimming and J lost 7 bases, with 3 bases between them. This CDR3 region has 12 residues. DNA for the CDR3: TGTGCCAGCAGCTTAGACCTCGGGGAGCTGTTTTTT. Translated, it gives CASSLDLGELFF.

The chain links TRBV12-3 or TRBV12-4 to TRBJ2-5; 7 nucleotides align to TRBD1. The CDR3 sequence is 15 residues long. With V trimmed by 6 bases and J by 1 base, 8 bases remained unmatched. Written as DNA, the CDR3 is TGTGCCAGCAGCCGGGGATGGGACAGCCAAGAGACCCAGTACTTC. Protein product: CASSRGWDSQETQYF.

The chain recombines TRBV4-3 with TRBJ1-3; D is unresolved. With 0 bases removed from V and 0 bases from J, the gap between germline ends came to 6 bases. The CDR3 has 15 residues. Germline V gene sequence: CDR1 LGHNA, CDR2 YSLEER. Here the CDR3 reads CASSQEQSSGNTIYF. CDR3 nucleotide sequence: TGCGCCAGCAGCCAAGAACAAAGCTCTGGAAACACCATATATTTT.

The chain couples TRBV4-1 to TRBJ2-1, with TRBD1 matching over 10 bases. The CDR3 sequence is 16 residues long. The germline CDR1 and CDR2 sequences are MGHRA and YSYEKL. Trimming took 2 bases from V and 6 from J; bases not matched to a gene: 7. The DNA of the CDR3 is TGCGCCAGCAGCCAACCACCGGGACAGGGGTCCAATGAGCAGTTCTTC. It codes for CASSQPPGQGSNEQFF.

V gene TRBV10-3 combines with J gene TRBJ2-5; a weak D match, TRBD1 (5 bases). This CDR3 comprises 14 residues. The germline CDR1 and CDR2 sequences are ENHRY and SYGVKD. With 3 bases removed from V and 1 base from J, the gap between germline ends came to 9 bases. Here the CDR3 reads CAISDKTVQETQYF. The CDR3 region has the DNA TGTGCCATCAGTGATAAGACAGTCCAAGAGACCCAGTACTTC.

The genes are TRBV2 and TRBJ1-4; 11 bases line up with TRBD1. The CDR3 totals 17 residues. V shed 6 bases and J 8 bases; nucleotides not matched to a gene: 14. Germline loops: CDR1 SNHLY, CDR2 FYNNEI. The DNA for the CDR3 is TGTGCCAGCAGACCCGCCATCAGGACAGGGGGCTACGAAAAACTGTTTTTT. Residues: CASRPAIRTGGYEKLFF.

The rearrangement joins TRBV14 to TRBJ2-2; 8 bases map to TRBD1. This CDR3 is built from 16 residues. J lost 3 bases, V lost 4 bases, and 7 bases had no gene match. The germline V gene encodes CDR1 SGHDN and CDR2 FVKESK. The chain's CDR3 is CASSPGQGKHTGELFF. The CDR3 bases are TGTGCCAGCAGCCCAGGACAGGGAAAGCACACCGGGGAGCTGTTTTTT.

The chain couples TRBV2 to TRBJ2-5, with a tentative D call TRBD1 (6 bases). CDR1 is SNHLY, CDR2 FYNNEI, per germline. This CDR3 has 15 residues. The V gene lost 5 bases and the J gene lost 3 bases, with 16 bases spanning the gap. CDR3 sequence (DNA): TGTGCCAGCAGTCAATACCGGTCAGGGGAAGAGACCCAGTACTTC. This gives the protein CASSQYRSGEETQYF.

The V call is TRBV7-2, the J call TRBJ2-1; TRBD1 agrees at 9 bases. The length of the CDR3 is 13 residues. Germline CDR1 SGHTA, CDR2 FQGNSA. J lost 9 bases, V lost 5 bases, and 5 bases had no gene match. CDR3 region: CASSLNRGLEQFF. CDR3 DNA: TGTGCCAGCAGCCTAAACAGGGGGCTTGAGCAGTTCTTC.